This TCR beta chain is from a study of cytomegalovirus exposure and HLA in healthy donors. The CDR3 is 14 residues long. Trimming at V came to 7 bases and at J to 1 base, leaving 1 base not matched to a gene. The germline V gene has CDR1 SGHNT and CDR2 YYREEE (reference sequence). 13 Jbeta primers and 60 Vbeta primers were used for the PCR. Authors' analysis steps: Unique TCR beta chains totaled some 81 million in a later count, with some 10 million of them shared. The repertoire was sequenced with immunoSEQ multiplex PCR; TCRdb's copy has only in-frame clones and lacks some. V and J calls and clone size come straight from that table; D and trimming were deduced from the DNA. The data show under 150,000 clones, with approximately 71% seen just once and approximately 5% held by the top ten. This clone was counted only a few times. The antigen remains unidentified. General study points: In a later analysis, DRB1 alleles had the most associated TCRs; HLA-C alleles the fewest. A missense variant in DCLRE1C was later tied to TCR beta V- and J-gene trimming.

This clonotype was sampled from a woman aged 45 to 65 in good health and CMV-seronegative. The sequenced sample was PBMCs. The chain has TRBV5-4 and TRBJ1-3, with 11 bases fitting TRBD1. DNA of the CDR3: TGTGCCAGCGGACAGGGGGCTTCTGGAAACACCATATATTTT. Protein product: CASGQGASGNTIYF. The entire variable domain, with the rest obtained from reference TRBV5-4 and TRBJ1-3, is as follows: ETGVTQSPTHLIKTRGQQVTLRCSSQSGHNTVSWYQQALGQGPQFIFQYYREEENGRGNFPPRFSGLQFPNYSSELNVNALELDDSALYLCASGQGASGNTIYFGEGSWLTVV.